These T cell receptor beta chains were read from a single sample in a study of long-term antiretroviral therapy in people with HIV. Assay: immunoSEQ multiplex PCR; the TCRdb copy retains only in-frame clones and omits some. Altogether some 36,000 clones are present, about 88% being singletons, with the ten largest covering around 4.6%. Sequenced material: unsorted PBMCs, taken just over 2.7 years before starting antiretroviral therapy. All receptors derive from a woman under 40 with HIV. Both conserved end residues are part of each CDR3. Expanded clones are given a class, and other clones once, few, many or no size at all.

J	size	V	CDR3
TRBJ1-6	NA	TRBV30	CAWSGQGRNSPLHF
TRBJ2-4	NA	TRBV19	CASSTQLTGPLYF
TRBJ1-2	few	TRBV6-5	CASSPRDSVIGTF
TRBJ2-1	NA	TRBV29-1	CSGYSSYNEQFF
TRBJ2-7	NA	TRBV5-4	CASSRQGPEQYF
TRBJ1-4	once	TRBV19	CASSSRDSRNEKLFF
TRBJ1-4	few	TRBV5-4	CASSSRDPSWEKLFF
TRBJ1-1	NA	TRBV27	CASSLKSPGSTGKGAFF
TRBJ2-4	NA	TRBV18	CASSPLTGVGIQYF
TRBJ2-7	NA	TRBV30	CAWSPGQGFEQYF
TRBJ1-1	NA	TRBV4-1	CASSQGGGRMNTEAFF
TRBJ2-5	NA	TRBV11-1	CASSQALGSQETQYF
TRBJ1-1	NA	TRBV5-1	CASSKIDRDNTEAFF
TRBJ1-5	NA	TRBV5-1	CASSFPTEYSNQPQHF
TRBJ1-2	NA	TRBV2	CASKQEASYTF
TRBJ2-7	NA	TRBV27	CASSLFRGNEQYF
TRBJ1-1	NA	TRBV2	CASSVSAPLNTEAFF
TRBJ2-4	NA	TRBV5-1	CASSLMAGDIQYF
TRBJ1-4	NA	TRBV5-1	CASSLNNVANEKLFF
TRBJ1-6	NA	TRBV11-2	CASSLAALNSPLHF
TRBJ1-6	NA	TRBV6-6	CASRGDSSGSLHF
TRBJ2-3	NA	TRBV2	CASSRSIQTSGGTDTQYF
TRBJ2-2	NA	TRBV4-1	CASSPLPGDEKGKEYTGELFF
TRBJ1-6	NA	TRBV6-1	CASSEYWDTSSPLHF
TRBJ1-2	NA	TRBV30	CAWRLSYGYTF
TRBJ2-1	NA	TRBV20-1	CSAAPTGRQFF
TRBJ2-1	NA	TRBV4-2	CASSIGTSAYNEQFF
TRBJ1-1	NA	TRBV5-1	CASYFSQNTEAFF
TRBJ1-1	NA	TRBV12-5	CASGLGTEAFF
TRBJ1-2	few	TRBV6-1	CASKADGTGHGYTF
TRBJ1-5	NA	TRBV2	CASSEEGNQPQHF
TRBJ1-6	NA	TRBV18	CASSSSDSPLHF
TRBJ2-5	NA	TRBV7-9	CASSSSGAQETQYF
TRBJ2-3	few	TRBV5-8	CASGLGGAGQVLRYF
TRBJ1-2	NA	TRBV7-6	CASSPLGGVDYGYTF
TRBJ1-2	NA	TRBV6-6	CASSPLGGARYGYTF
TRBJ1-2	NA	TRBV6-1	CASSDPFWGYTF
TRBJ2-7	NA	TRBV27	CASSLTPDSEQYF
TRBJ1-2	NA	TRBV6-5	CASSFSGQQYGYTF
TRBJ2-5	NA	TRBV5-4	CASSLAQSQETQYF
TRBJ2-1	once	TRBV19	CASKSESSYNEQFF
TRBJ1-2	NA	TRBV4-2	CASSPSNSDYGYTF
TRBJ1-3	few	TRBV6-1	CASSEIGDYSGNTIYF
TRBJ1-2	NA	TRBV25-1	CASSEPTEFNYGYTF
TRBJ1-2	few	TRBV6-1	CASSVSGADYGYTF
TRBJ2-5	few	TRBV2	CASSVRGETQYF
TRBJ1-1	NA	TRBV7-6	CASSFTGDMNTEAFF
TRBJ2-1	NA	TRBV7-2	CASSLGWETKPYNEQFF
TRBJ2-1	NA	TRBV6-1	CASMMGFEGQQFF